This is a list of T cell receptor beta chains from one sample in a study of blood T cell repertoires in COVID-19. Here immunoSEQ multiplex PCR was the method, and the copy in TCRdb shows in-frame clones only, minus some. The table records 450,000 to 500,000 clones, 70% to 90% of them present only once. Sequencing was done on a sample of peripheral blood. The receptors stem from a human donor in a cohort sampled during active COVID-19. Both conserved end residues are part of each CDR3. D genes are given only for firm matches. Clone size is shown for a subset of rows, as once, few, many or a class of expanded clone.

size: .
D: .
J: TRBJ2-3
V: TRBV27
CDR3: CASSPQGTYSTDTQYF
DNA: TGTGCCAGCAGCCCACAGGGAACTTATAGCACAGATACGCAGTATTTT

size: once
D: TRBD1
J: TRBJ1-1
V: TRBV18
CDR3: CASAEGQGGTEAFF
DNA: TGTGCCAGCGCGGAGGGACAGGGGGGCACTGAAGCTTTCTTT

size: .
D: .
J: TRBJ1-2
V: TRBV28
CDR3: CASTNLIQTNYGYTF
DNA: TGTGCCAGCACCAACCTTATCCAGACTAACTATGGCTACACCTTC

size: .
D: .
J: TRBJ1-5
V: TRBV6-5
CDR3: CATVRGGNQPQHF
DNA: TGTGCCACCGTGCGGGGTGGCAATCAGCCCCAGCATTTT

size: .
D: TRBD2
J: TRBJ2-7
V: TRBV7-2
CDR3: CASSSQYSGGTSYEQYF
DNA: TGTGCCAGCAGCTCTCAATATAGCGGGGGAACCTCCTACGAGCAGTACTTC

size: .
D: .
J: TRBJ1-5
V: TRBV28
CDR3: CASSTGHPSNQPQHF
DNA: TGTGCCAGCAGCACGGGACACCCTAGCAATCAGCCCCAGCATTTT

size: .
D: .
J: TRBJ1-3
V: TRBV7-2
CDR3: CASSPRKAGPGNTIYF
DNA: TGTGCCAGCAGCCCACGGAAGGCAGGCCCTGGAAACACCATATATTTT

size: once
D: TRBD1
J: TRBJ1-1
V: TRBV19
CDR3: CASSTTGGVNTEAFF
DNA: TGTGCCAGTAGTACTACAGGGGGCGTCAACACTGAAGCTTTCTTT

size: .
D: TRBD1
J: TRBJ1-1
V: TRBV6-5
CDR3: CASRGDRVKAEAFF
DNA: TGTGCCAGCAGGGGGGACAGGGTTAAAGCTGAAGCTTTCTTT

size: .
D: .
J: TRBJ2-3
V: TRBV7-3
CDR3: CASSLTRGSDTQYF
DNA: TGTGCCAGCAGCTTAACTAGAGGTTCGGATACGCAGTATTTT

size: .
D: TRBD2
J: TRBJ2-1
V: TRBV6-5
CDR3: CASSSAGGPYNEQFF
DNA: TGTGCCAGCAGCTCAGCGGGAGGGCCCTACAATGAGCAGTTCTTC

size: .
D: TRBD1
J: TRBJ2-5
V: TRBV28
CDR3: CATRGQGRETQYF
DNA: TGTGCCACCCGAGGACAGGGTAGGGAGACCCAGTACTTC

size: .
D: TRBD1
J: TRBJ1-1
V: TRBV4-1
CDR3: CASSRRTGVITEAFF
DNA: TGCGCCAGCAGCCGACGAACAGGGGTTATTACTGAAGCTTTCTTT

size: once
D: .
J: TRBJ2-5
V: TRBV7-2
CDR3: CASSLGGSDQETQYF
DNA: TGTGCCAGCAGCTTAGGAGGTAGCGACCAAGAGACCCAGTACTTC

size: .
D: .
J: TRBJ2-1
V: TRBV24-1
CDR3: CATSDPDQGEQFF
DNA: TGTGCCACCAGTGACCCTGATCAGGGTGAGCAGTTCTTC

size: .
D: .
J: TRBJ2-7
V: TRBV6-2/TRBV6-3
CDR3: CASSYSSPRGEQYF
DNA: TGTGCCAGCAGTTACTCCTCCCCGAGGGGGGAGCAGTACTTC

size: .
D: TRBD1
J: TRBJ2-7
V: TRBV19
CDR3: CASSAEQGILYEQYF
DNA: TGTGCCAGTAGTGCCGAACAGGGGATCCTTTACGAGCAGTACTTC

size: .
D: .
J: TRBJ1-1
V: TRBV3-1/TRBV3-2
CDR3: CASSQVGGGYTEAFF
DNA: TGTGCCAGCAGCCAAGTTGGTGGGGGGTACACTGAAGCTTTCTTT

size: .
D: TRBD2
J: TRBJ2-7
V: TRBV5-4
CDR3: CASSFEGLGGGEQYF
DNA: TGTGCCAGCAGCTTTGAGGGACTAGGGGGGGGCGAGCAGTACTTC

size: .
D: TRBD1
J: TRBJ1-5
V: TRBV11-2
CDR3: CASSPNRGGNQPQHF
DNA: TGTGCCAGCAGCCCTAACAGGGGAGGCAATCAGCCCCAGCATTTT

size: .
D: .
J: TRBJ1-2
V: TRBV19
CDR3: CASSPHEGSYTF
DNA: TGTGCCAGTAGTCCCCATGAGGGAAGCTACACCTTC

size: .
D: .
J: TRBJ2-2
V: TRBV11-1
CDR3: CASSLGNQGELFF
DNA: TGTGCCAGCAGCCTCGGTAATCAAGGGGAGCTGTTTTTT